This T cell receptor beta chain comes out of a study of T cell repertoires in cytomegalovirus infection. The CDR3 is made up of 12 amino acids. V dropped 6 bases and J dropped 5 bases, with 8 bases sitting between them. Germline loops: CDR1 SNHLY, CDR2 FYNNEI. This clonotype showed up many times. What it recognizes is unknown. TCRdb reanalysed the reads using MiXCR and keeps one entry per CDR3 protein. The table lists fewer than 550,000 distinct CDR3 sequences, approximately 11% of them singletons. Findings of the study overall: In two of eight donors, the top clonotype was HLA-C-restricted CMV-specific.

The specimen was PBMCs. The sequence derives from a human donor in good health (CMV status not recorded). Some clones in this sample may be carry-over from other donors' samples. V usage is TRBV2 and J usage is TRBJ1-3; D uncertain. The CDR3 sequence is CASRDDRNTIYF. The CDR3 nucleotides read TGTGCCAGCAGAGACGACCGAAACACCATATATTTT. The full variable domain, rest sourced from reference TRBV2 and TRBJ1-3, is EPEVTQTPSHQVTQMGQEVILRCVPISNHLYFYWYRQILGQKVEFLVSFYNNEISEKSEIFDDQFSVERPDGSNFTLKIRSTKLEDSAMYFCASRDDRNTIYFGEGSWLTVV.